This T cell receptor beta chain is from a study of radiotherapy plus CTLA-4 blockade in lung cancer. Overall study: Around 18% of enrolled patients responded objectively, and 31% had disease control. Overall study findings and caveats: Radiotherapy with ipilimumab was followed by blood expansion of tumor-derived clones. Reports state that early shifts in blood T cell clones, with interferon-beta, best predicted response.

The germline V gene has CDR1 KGHSH and CDR2 LQKENI. V gave up 5 bases and J gave up 3 bases; unmatched junction bases: 4. This CDR3 has 14 amino acids. The assay was immunoSEQ multiplex PCR, and TCRdb's table has in-frame clones only and misses some. Altogether around 100,000 clones are present, about 80% being singletons, with the ten largest covering less than 4%. In regard to this clone: Its antigen is still unknown.

Ipilimumab CTLA-4 blockade and focal radiation were given to patients with chemo-refractory metastatic non-small-cell lung cancer. The rearrangement links TRBV18 to TRBJ2-3, with TRBD1 identical over 8 bases. Sequencing used peripheral blood, obtained from a patient treated with radiotherapy plus ipilimumab. The source is a human donor with non-small cell lung cancer that progressed on radiotherapy plus ipilimumab. Some clones in this sample may be carry-over from other donors' samples. CDR3 residues: CASSERQGTDTQYF. In DNA form, the CDR3 reads TGTGCCAGCTCAGAAAGACAGGGGACAGATACGCAGTATTTT.